This is a list of T cell receptor beta chains from one sample in a study of identical twins. TCRdb used MiXCR to reprocess the 5' RACE reads, holding one entry per CDR3 protein. Among 200,000 to 250,000 distinct CDR3 sequences listed, under 10% were seen once. In addition, the sample was reused for a study of yellow fever vaccine responses in identical twins.

The sequencing input was memory (CD45RO+) T cells sorted from blood. These receptor sequences come from a woman younger than 30 in good health. Each CDR3 is given with its conserved first and last residue. Fields, in order: CDR3 protein, V gene, clone size. For some rows the clone size is stated as once, few or many, or as a class when expanded; others skip it.

CDR3aa: CSGSTGVGDEQYF
v_gene: TRBV29-1
abundance: .

CDR3aa: CASHSGGRVYTQYF
v_gene: TRBV6-1
abundance: .

CDR3aa: CSARDLGAFF
v_gene: TRBV20-1
abundance: many

CDR3aa: CAISLTGDEQYF
v_gene: TRBV10-3
abundance: .

CDR3aa: CSAPGPEGGYTF
v_gene: TRBV20-1
abundance: once

CDR3aa: CASSQRTGDGYTF
v_gene: TRBV4-3
abundance: many

CDR3aa: CRLQGARTDTQYF
v_gene: TRBV20-1
abundance: .

CDR3aa: CASSAVPLGGRDTQYF
v_gene: TRBV2
abundance: few

CDR3aa: CATSRERFSYEQYF
v_gene: TRBV15
abundance: many

CDR3aa: CASSLSGGGSNQPQHF
v_gene: TRBV28
abundance: many

CDR3aa: CASRPIGLAGGGSYNEQFF
v_gene: TRBV4-2
abundance: few

CDR3aa: CASSSGPSGSQYF
v_gene: TRBV28
abundance: few

CDR3aa: CSAFPFRRDTYEQYF
v_gene: TRBV20-1
abundance: .

CDR3aa: CASTQRRQRGYQETQYF
v_gene: TRBV3-1
abundance: .

CDR3aa: CASSLYSQETQYF
v_gene: TRBV5-5
abundance: many

CDR3aa: CASSDRGIQYF
v_gene: TRBV6-1
abundance: few

CDR3aa: CSVEGRTANTEAFF
v_gene: TRBV29-1
abundance: many

CDR3aa: CASSLGTSRRDTQYF
v_gene: TRBV6-1
abundance: .

CDR3aa: CASSLAGWNEQYF
v_gene: TRBV7-2
abundance: .

CDR3aa: CASSQGRDSTHEQFF
v_gene: TRBV4-2
abundance: few

CDR3aa: CASSVRGYEQYF
v_gene: TRBV2
abundance: .

CDR3aa: CASKQSGGIDTQYF
v_gene: TRBV5-1
abundance: .

CDR3aa: CSASGKNTGELFF
v_gene: TRBV20-1
abundance: few

CDR3aa: CAISETGDQETQYF
v_gene: TRBV10-3
abundance: many

CDR3aa: CASSTAGPANNEQFF
v_gene: TRBV6-1
abundance: .

CDR3aa: CASSYSGGADTGELFF
v_gene: TRBV5-5
abundance: .

CDR3aa: CASTPRDPSYNEQFF
v_gene: TRBV5-1
abundance: many

CDR3aa: CTICFGTGIGSGSGNTIYF
v_gene: TRBV2
abundance: once

CDR3aa: CASRDGTVTEAFF
v_gene: TRBV5-1
abundance: many

CDR3aa: CASSLSGLTDTQYF
v_gene: TRBV6-2/TRBV6-3
abundance: .

CDR3aa: CASSLLMNTEAFF
v_gene: TRBV28
abundance: many

CDR3aa: CASSQTGDGGYTF
v_gene: TRBV5-1
abundance: few

CDR3aa: CASSRGPSVYF
v_gene: TRBV11-2
abundance: many

CDR3aa: CASSLVAAETQYF
v_gene: TRBV5-6
abundance: few

CDR3aa: CASSLFSQGATGELFF
v_gene: TRBV7-3
abundance: .

CDR3aa: CSAIRQGAFEAFF
v_gene: TRBV20-1
abundance: .

CDR3aa: CASSYSLLAGGKNIQYF
v_gene: TRBV6-5
abundance: .

CDR3aa: CTSSEDRGSSDTQYF
v_gene: TRBV19
abundance: .

CDR3aa: CASSSGTSGSKNIQYF
v_gene: TRBV5-1
abundance: many

CDR3aa: CASSYSTSEQFF
v_gene: TRBV6-2/TRBV6-3
abundance: .

CDR3aa: CASLSDRGPFGGYTF
v_gene: TRBV28
abundance: many

CDR3aa: CASSDPPGESYGYTF
v_gene: TRBV10-1
abundance: .

CDR3aa: CASGPGTGGPDTQYF
v_gene: TRBV6-1
abundance: .

CDR3aa: CASSWDTYSTQYF
v_gene: TRBV6-5
abundance: .

CDR3aa: CASSQETGSSYNSPLHF
v_gene: TRBV4-3
abundance: many

CDR3aa: CASIREKNYGYTF
v_gene: TRBV12-3/TRBV12-4
abundance: .

CDR3aa: CASRDRARTGELFF
v_gene: TRBV12-3/TRBV12-4
abundance: many

CDR3aa: CASSLGGNNQPQHF
v_gene: TRBV27
abundance: many

CDR3aa: CASSPDRHQPQHF
v_gene: TRBV7-8
abundance: few

CDR3aa: CAAGAGGVSNTGELFF
v_gene: TRBV10-3
abundance: .

CDR3aa: CASKRDSYEQYF
v_gene: TRBV5-1
abundance: few